The TCR beta chain described here comes from a study of T cells in Graves' hyperthyroidism and ophthalmopathy (dated by TCRdb to about 2019). Some background on the complete study: Peripheral blood samples were taken at the time of initial diagnosis, prior to any treatment. To identify TCR V-J signatures that set the groups apart, the researchers used a discovery cohort of about a hundred patients, made up of 40 to 45 with Graves' ophthalmopathy and about 60 with stable Graves' hyperthyroidism. Prospective prediction of ophthalmopathy was tested in an independent validation cohort of 18 to 20 hyperthyroidism patients and 15 to 17 patients who later progressed to ophthalmopathy. The 80 to 100 discovery patients were randomly divided into training and test sets at a 7:3 ratio. Thyroid tissue and blood T-cell repertoires from more than five Graves' hyperthyroidism patients were also compared in the study. After blood sampling, hyperthyroidism patients were treated with methimazole at a starting dose of 30 mg daily, and ophthalmopathy patients were treated with high-dose intravenous methylprednisolone. According to the paper, TCR Vbeta CDR3 sequencing was carried out on about 140 peripheral blood samples, which came from approximately 43 ophthalmopathy, under 85 hyperthyroidism and about 17 progressor patients. On the study overall, not on this receptor specifically: No statistical method was used to set the sample size in advance, and investigators knew the group allocation. Most expanded thyroid clonotypes (frequency above 0.001) were also detected in blood, a finding suggesting that blood repertoires may reflect thyroid immune responses. In cross-validation, a model built on a 13 V-J signature told ophthalmopathy apart from stable hyperthyroidism with under 90% sensitivity and around 81% specificity, and in testing the same model reached 80%/75%. In validation, progression to ophthalmopathy was predicted by the model with approximately 67% sensitivity and just over 72% specificity, a median of around 5.9 months before onset.

A patient counted as having stable Graves' hyperthyroidism if no progression to ophthalmopathy occurred over 18 months of follow-up. Hyperthyroidism patients were newly diagnosed, had a disease duration of under 2 months, and were aged 18 to 65 years. Exclusion was applied to patients with uncontrolled infections, other autoimmune diseases, pregnancy or lactation. Clinical symptoms, serum thyroxine and TRAb, thyroid ultrasound, and orbital computed tomography formed the basis for the diagnoses. PBMCs were separated from approximately 9.9 ml of fresh peripheral blood using Ficoll-Paque density gradient centrifugation. Trizol reagent was used to extract total RNA, and RNA quality was then checked on an Agilent 2100 Bioanalyzer. V loses 4 bases of germline sequence and J loses 0 bases, and the interval between the two ends is 10 bases. From the germline V gene (reference sequence), CDR1 is LGHDT and CDR2 is YNNKEL. The cysteine opens and the phenylalanine closes a CDR3 of 14 amino acids. Only the CDR3 DNA is retained, 42 bases long and in frame from the first base.

This clonotype was picked up many times. Its antigen is unknown. Per-base quality was not reported, and no clone a single base away is much larger than it. The TCR beta CDR3 regions were amplified from RNA transcripts. A first-round RT-PCR of the TCR CDR3 used the HTBI primer set with the Qiagen OneStep RT-PCR kit. Libraries were constructed in a second round of multiplex PCR, after which size selection and purification were performed. Sequencing of the libraries was done on an Illumina HiSeq2000 using paired-end 100 bp reads. From the authors' description of their analysis: SOAPnuke was used to process the raw data, throwing out any read that contained adapters or uncalled bases, had a mean Phred below 15, or lacked an exact constant-primer or identifier match. COPE v1.2.5 was used to merge the high-quality paired reads, and each unique nucleotide sequence was defined as a clonotype. Clonotypes were aligned to IMGT TRBV, TRBD and TRBJ reference segments using MiTCR v1.1. Only V-J combinations with frequency above 0.0001, covering 98% to 99.2% of repertoires, were analysed. A TCS score was defined as the ratio of F50 (clonal expansion) to E x V (chaos), with BLOSUM62-based TCRdist applied between CDR3 peptides within each V-J. Welch's t-statistics and random forest reduced around 510 V-J features to 10 to 15, which were used in a naive Bayes classifier (R e1071). Through fastp at Q25 and MiXCR, TCRdb rebuilt clones from the public reads, retaining in-frame beta chains. A single entry per CDR3 protein holds the most common genes and DNA from its merged rows. The V and J calls here are based on TCRdb, not the publication. This sample gives about 690,000 distinct CDR3 sequences in total; 15% to 20% of them show up just once. The ten largest make up 15% to 19% of the sample.

The sequence was obtained from a man over 45 with Graves' hyperthyroidism. The chain employs TRBV3-1 and TRBJ2-7; the best D guess is TRBD2, with 5 bases matching. Sequenced sample: blood. The nucleotides read TGTGCCAGCAGCCCCAAGGGAGTCTCCTACGAGCAGTACTTC. Its protein reads: CASSPKGVSYEQYF.